A single TCR beta chain is shown here with its context. Using immunoSEQ multiplex PCR, the repertoire was profiled, and TCRdb retains in-frame clones only, with some absent. Among more than 200,000 clones listed, around 82% were seen once. This sample is part of a study of blood T cell repertoires in COVID-19. This clonotype was obtained from a man under 40 with acute COVID-19. The sequencing input was PBMCs or T cells enriched from blood (not recorded which).

DNA of the CDR3: TGCGCCAGCAGCGCGGGACTAGCGGCCAATGAGCAGTTCTTC. This encodes CASSAGLAANEQFF. V usage is TRBV5-1 and J usage is TRBJ2-1; 11 nucleotides agree with TRBD2. The germline V gene encodes CDR1 SGHRS and CDR2 YFSETQ. The CDR3 extends over 14 amino acids. Trimming cost V 4 bases and J 6 bases; bases outside gene matches: 3.